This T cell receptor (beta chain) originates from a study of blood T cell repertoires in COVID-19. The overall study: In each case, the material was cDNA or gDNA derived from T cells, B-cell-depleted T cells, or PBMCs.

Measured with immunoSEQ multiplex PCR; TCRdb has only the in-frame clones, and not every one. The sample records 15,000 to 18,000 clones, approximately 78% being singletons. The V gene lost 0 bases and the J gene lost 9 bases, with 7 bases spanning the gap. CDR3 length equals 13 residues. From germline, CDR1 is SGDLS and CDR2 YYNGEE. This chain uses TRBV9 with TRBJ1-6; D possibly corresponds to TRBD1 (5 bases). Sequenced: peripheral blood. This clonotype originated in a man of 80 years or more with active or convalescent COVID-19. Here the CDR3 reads CASSVAGGSPLHF. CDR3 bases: TGTGCCAGCAGCGTAGCGGGGGGTTCACCCCTCCACTTT.